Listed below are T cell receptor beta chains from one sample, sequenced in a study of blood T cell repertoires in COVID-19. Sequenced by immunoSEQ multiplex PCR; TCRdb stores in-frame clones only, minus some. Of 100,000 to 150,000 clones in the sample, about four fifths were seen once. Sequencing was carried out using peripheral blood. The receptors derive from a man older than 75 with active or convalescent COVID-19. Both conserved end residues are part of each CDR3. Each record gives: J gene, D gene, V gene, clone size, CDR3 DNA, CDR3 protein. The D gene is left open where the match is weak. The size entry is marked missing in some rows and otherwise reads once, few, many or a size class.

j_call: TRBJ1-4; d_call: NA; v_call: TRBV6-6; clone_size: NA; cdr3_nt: TGTGCCAGCAGTTACTCGGCAGCAACTAATGAAAAACTGTTTTTT; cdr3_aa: CASSYSAATNEKLFF
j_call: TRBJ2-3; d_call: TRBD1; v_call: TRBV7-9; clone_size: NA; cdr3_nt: TGTGCCAGCAGCTTAGGGGGACAGGCGGGAGATACGCAGTATTTT; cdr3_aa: CASSLGGQAGDTQYF
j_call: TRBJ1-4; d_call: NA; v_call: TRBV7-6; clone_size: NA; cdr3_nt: TGTGCCAGCAGCTTAGGTAACTGGGACACTGAAAAACTGTTTTTT; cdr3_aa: CASSLGNWDTEKLFF
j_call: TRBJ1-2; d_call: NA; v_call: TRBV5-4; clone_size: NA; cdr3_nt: TGTGCCAGCAGCCGAGCAGGGGAAGGCGGCTACACCTTC; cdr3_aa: CASSRAGEGGYTF
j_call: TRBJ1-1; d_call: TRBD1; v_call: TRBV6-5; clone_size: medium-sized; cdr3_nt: TGTGCCACGGGCGGAGTCCCGGGACAGGGGTTTGAAGCTTTCTTT; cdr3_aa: CATGGVPGQGFEAFF
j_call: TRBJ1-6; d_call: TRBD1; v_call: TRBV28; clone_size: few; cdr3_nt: TGTGCCAGCAGTGGGGACAGGGAAAGTTATAATTCACCCCTCCACTTT; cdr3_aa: CASSGDRESYNSPLHF
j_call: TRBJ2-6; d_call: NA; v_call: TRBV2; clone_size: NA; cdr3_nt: TGTGCCAGCCGGGAACAGGGTCCTGGGGCCAACGTCCTGACTTTC; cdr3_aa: CASREQGPGANVLTF
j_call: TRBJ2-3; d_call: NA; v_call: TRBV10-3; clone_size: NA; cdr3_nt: TGTGCCATCAGTGAGTTAGGTCCCAGGTTTTCTAGCACAGATACGCAGTATTTT; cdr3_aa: CAISELGPRFSSTDTQYF
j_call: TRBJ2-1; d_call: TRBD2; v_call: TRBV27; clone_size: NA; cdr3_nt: TGTGCCAGCAGTCCAACCGGGACTAGCGTCTACAATGAGCAGTTCTTC; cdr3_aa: CASSPTGTSVYNEQFF
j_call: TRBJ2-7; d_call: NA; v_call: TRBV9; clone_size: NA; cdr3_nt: TGTGCCAGCAGATCACAGGAGGAGCAGTACTTC; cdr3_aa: CASRSQEEQYF
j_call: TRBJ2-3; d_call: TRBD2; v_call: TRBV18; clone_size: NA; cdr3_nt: TGTGCCACCCGGGGGGGCCAAACAGATACGCAGTATTTT; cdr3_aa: CATRGGQTDTQYF
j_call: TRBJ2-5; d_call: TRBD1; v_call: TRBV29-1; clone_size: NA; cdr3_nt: TGCAGCGTTGAAAGGGTCGACAGGGGCTACCCAGGGTCCCAGTACTTC; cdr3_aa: CSVERVDRGYPGSQYF
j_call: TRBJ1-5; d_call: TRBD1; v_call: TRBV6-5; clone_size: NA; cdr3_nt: TGTGCCAGCAGGAATGACAGGGTCGATCGGCCCCAGCATTTT; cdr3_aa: CASRNDRVDRPQHF
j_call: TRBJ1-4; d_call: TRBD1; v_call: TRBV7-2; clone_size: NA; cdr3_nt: TGTGCCAGCAGCTTTACTCAGGGGGCCGGAGAAAAACTGTTTTTT; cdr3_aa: CASSFTQGAGEKLFF
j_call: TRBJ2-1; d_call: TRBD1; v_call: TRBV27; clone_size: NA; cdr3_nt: TGTGCCAGCAGTTTCGAGGGGGCCATTTACAATGAGCAGTTCTTC; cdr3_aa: CASSFEGAIYNEQFF
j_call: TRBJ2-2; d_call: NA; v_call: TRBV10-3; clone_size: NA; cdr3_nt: TGTGCCACCACCGGGACTCCGAACACCGGGGAGCTGTTTTTT; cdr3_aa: CATTGTPNTGELFF
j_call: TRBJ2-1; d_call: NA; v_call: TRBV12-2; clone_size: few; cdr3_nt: TGTGCAAGTCGCCCCCCCTTCTCAGCGGGGGGGCCATTTACCTACAATGAGCAGTTCTTC; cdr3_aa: CASRPPFSAGGPFTYNEQFF
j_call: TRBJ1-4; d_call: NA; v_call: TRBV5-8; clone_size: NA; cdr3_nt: TGTGCCAGCAGCTTGCTAGTTGCAACTAATGAAAAACTGTTTTTT; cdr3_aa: CASSLLVATNEKLFF
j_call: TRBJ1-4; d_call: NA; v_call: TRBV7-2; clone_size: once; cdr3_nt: TGTGCCAGCAGCTTTTCAGAAACTAATGAAAAACTGTTTTTT; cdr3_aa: CASSFSETNEKLFF
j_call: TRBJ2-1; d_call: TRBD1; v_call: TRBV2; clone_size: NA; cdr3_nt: TGTGCCAGCAGGACTCGACAGGGGGCCTACAATGAGCAGTTCTTC; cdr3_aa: CASRTRQGAYNEQFF
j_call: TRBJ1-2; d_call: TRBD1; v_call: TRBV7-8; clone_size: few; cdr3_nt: TGTGCCAGCAGCGCGGGACAGGCCTATAACTATGGCTACACCTTC; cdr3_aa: CASSAGQAYNYGYTF
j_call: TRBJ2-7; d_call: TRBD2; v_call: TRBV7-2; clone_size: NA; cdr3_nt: TGTGCCAGCAGCCCCCTTTTAGCGGGGGGGCCTAACGAGCAGTACTTC; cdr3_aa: CASSPLLAGGPNEQYF
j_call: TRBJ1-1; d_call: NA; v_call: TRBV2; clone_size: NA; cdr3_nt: TGTGCCAGCACCCTCGAAGGACTTGAAGCTTTCTTT; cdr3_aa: CASTLEGLEAFF
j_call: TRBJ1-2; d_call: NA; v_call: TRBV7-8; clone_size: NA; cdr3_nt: TGTGCCAGCAGCCGATCACAGGGTATTCCTAGTTTC; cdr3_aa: CASSRSQGIPSF
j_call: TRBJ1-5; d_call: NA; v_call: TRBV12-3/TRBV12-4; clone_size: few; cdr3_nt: TGTGCCAGCAGCCACGAGGATCAGCCCCAGCATTTT; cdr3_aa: CASSHEDQPQHF
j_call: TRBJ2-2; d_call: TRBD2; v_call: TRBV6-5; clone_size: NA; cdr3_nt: TGTGCCAGCAGCTACGGGGGGGCCCCCGGGGAGCTGTTTTTT; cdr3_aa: CASSYGGAPGELFF
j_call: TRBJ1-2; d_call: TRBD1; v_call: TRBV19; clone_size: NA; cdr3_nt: TGTGCCAGTAGTAACCCGGGACAGGGGTTTATGGATGGCTACACCTTC; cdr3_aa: CASSNPGQGFMDGYTF
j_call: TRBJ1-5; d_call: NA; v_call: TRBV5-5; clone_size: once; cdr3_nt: TGTGCCAGCAGCTTGGAACCGGGAGCCAATCAGCCCCAGCATTTT; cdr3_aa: CASSLEPGANQPQHF
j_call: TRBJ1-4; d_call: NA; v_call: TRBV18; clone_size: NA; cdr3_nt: TGTGCCAGCCACACAGGGATACAGAATGAAAAACTGTTTTTT; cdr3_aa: CASHTGIQNEKLFF
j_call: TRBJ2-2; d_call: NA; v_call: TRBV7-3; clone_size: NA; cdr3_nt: TGTGCCAGCAGCCCCACTACGAACACCGGGGAGCTGTTTTTT; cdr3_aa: CASSPTTNTGELFF
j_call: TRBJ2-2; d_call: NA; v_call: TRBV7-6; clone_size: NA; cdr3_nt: TGTGCCAGCAGCACCCAGGGCACCGGGGAGCTGTTTTTT; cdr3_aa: CASSTQGTGELFF
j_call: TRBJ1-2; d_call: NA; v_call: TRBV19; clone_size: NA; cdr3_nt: TGTGCCAGTAAGGGAGTTGGGGGCACCCCCGCCTATGGCTACACCTTC; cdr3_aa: CASKGVGGTPAYGYTF
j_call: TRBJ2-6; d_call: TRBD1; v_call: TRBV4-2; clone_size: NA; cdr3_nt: TGTGCCAGCAGCCAGGGAAAGGTTATAAATACCTTCGGGACAGGGGATACTGGGGCCAACGTCCTGACTTTC; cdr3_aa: CASSQGKVINTFGTGDTGANVLTF